This entry lists 20 T cell receptor beta chains sequenced from one sample in a study of post-analysis software for immune sequencing data. Broader study findings: Patients used about 5 TRBV segments, including TRBV5-6, TRBV5-1 and TRBV20-1, more often than controls.

Their antigen targets remain unknown. Unique molecular identifiers were built into the TCR beta cDNA libraries. TCRdb fed the PCR reads into MiXCR, producing one record per CDR3 protein. Of about 770,000 distinct CDR3 sequences listed, around 42% are singletons. Sequenced sample: blood. The receptor set was obtained from a girl between 10 and 17 years old with multiple sclerosis.

The chain employs TRBV20-1 and TRBJ2-3; tentatively, D is TRBD2 (6 bases). There are 13 residues in the CDR3. Germline CDR1 DFQATT, CDR2 SNEGSKA (reference sequence). Trimming took off 0 bases at V and 3 bases at J, with 7 bases between the two ends. The CDR3: CSARDRETDTQYF. The DNA for the CDR3 is TGCAGTGCTAGAGATCGGGAGACAGATACGCAGTATTTT.

This chain uses TRBV11-2 with TRBJ2-3; 12 positions match TRBD2. V lost 6 bases to trimming and J lost 3 bases; unmatched junction nucleotides: 22. This CDR3 spans 21 amino acids. Germline assignment: CDR1 SGHAT and CDR2 FQNNGV. DNA of the CDR3: TGTGCCAGCAGTCCCCGGTGGCTAGCGGGAGGGAAGAGGTGGTGGACAGATACGCAGTATTTT. This codes for CASSPRWLAGGKRWWTDTQYF. The variable domain in full, completed from reference TRBV11-2 and TRBJ2-3, reads EAGVAQSPRYKIIEKRQSVAFWCNPISGHATLYWYQQILGQGPKLLIQFQNNGVVDDSQLPKDRFSAERLKGVDSTLKIQPAKLEDSAVYLCASSPRWLAGGKRWWTDTQYFGPGTRLTVL.

The chain has TRBV7-2 and TRBJ2-1; D unresolved. The CDR3 is made up of 12 amino acids. Germline loops: CDR1 SGHTA, CDR2 FQGNSA. Trimming left V 3 bases short and J 8 bases short, with 8 bases between. CDR3 DNA: TGTGCCAGCAGCTTGTTTCCCTATGAGCAGTTCTTC. Its translation: CASSLFPYEQFF. The full variable domain, rest sourced from reference TRBV7-2 and TRBJ2-1, is GAGVSQSPSNKVTEKGKDVELRCDPISGHTALYWYRQSLGQGLEFLIYFQGNSAPDKSGLPSDRFSAERTGGSVSTLTIQRTQQEDSAVYLCASSLFPYEQFFGPGTRLTVL.

The chain couples TRBV12-5 to TRBJ2-5, with D uncertain. V was cut by 6 bases and J by 3 bases, with 14 bases left in between. Per the germline V gene, CDR1 is LGHNT and CDR2 is FRNRAP. This CDR3 region has 14 residues. CDR3: CASGWTQWEETQYF. As DNA, the CDR3 is TGTGCTAGTGGGTGGACCCAGTGGGAAGAGACCCAGTACTTC.

The chain has TRBV24-1 and TRBJ2-3; 15 nucleotides match TRBD2. Per germline, CDR1 KGHDR and CDR2 SFDVKD. The CDR3 totals 17 residues. Trimming removed 4 bases from V and 3 bases from J; junction bases left unmatched: 4. In DNA form, the CDR3 reads TGTGCCACCAGTGACCGGACTAGCGGGAGGGTAACAGATACGCAGTATTTT. Protein sequence: CATSDRTSGRVTDTQYF.

V usage is TRBV10-3 and J usage is TRBJ2-7, with D maybe TRBD2 (5 bases). The CDR3 has 17 residues. V dropped 3 bases and J dropped 2 bases, with 20 bases sitting between them. Germline V CDR1 and CDR2: ENHRY, SYGVKD. As DNA, the CDR3 is TGTGCCATCAGTGATCGCGGATCAATGGGAGACCCCTACGAGCAGTACTTC. This sequence encodes CAISDRGSMGDPYEQYF.

The V gene is TRBV15, the J gene TRBJ2-7; D is possibly TRBD1 (6 bases). This CDR3 is built from 14 residues. V was trimmed by 1 base and J by 1 base, leaving 8 bases between them. Germline V gene sequence: CDR1 LNHNV, CDR2 YYDKDF (reference sequence). In DNA form, the CDR3 reads TGTGCCACCAGCAGAGCAGGGGCTTCCTACGAGCAGTACTTC. Residues: CATSRAGASYEQYF.

This chain uses TRBV7-2 with TRBJ2-3; perhaps TRBD1 as D (5 bases). From germline, CDR1 is SGHTA and CDR2 FQGNSA. The germline V and J ends were trimmed by 3 bases and 7 bases, with 26 bases remaining between them. The CDR3 contains 18 residues. The CDR3: CASSLNSGWGRQINTQYF. The CDR3 DNA reads TGTGCCAGCAGCTTGAATTCAGGGTGGGGTAGGCAGATCAATACGCAGTATTTT.

This clonotype was seen many times. The chain is built from TRBV29-1 and TRBJ2-7; weak D call: TRBD1 (6 bases). Germline-derived CDR1 and CDR2 are SQVTM and ANQGSEA. The CDR3 is 12 residues long. The ends were cut back, 5 bases at V and 1 base at J, with 9 bases in the middle. CDR3 DNA: TGCAGCGTTTCCACAGGGTCCTACGAGCAGTACTTC. Translating gives CSVSTGSYEQYF.

In its sample, this clonotype was seen a few times. At one end, the junction sequence differs from germline, possibly due to a read error. The chain carries TRBV7-7 and TRBJ2-1; 10 nucleotides align to TRBD2. Germline CDR1 is SSHAT and CDR2 is FNYEAQ (reference sequence). This CDR3 is built from 17 residues. CDR3 DNA: TGTGCTAGCAGCTCCTCCGCAGCGGGAGGGTTGGGGAATGAGCAGTTCTTC. Residues: CASSSSAAGGLGNEQFF.

The chain is built from TRBV4-2 and TRBJ1-1; TRBD1 aligns across 10 bases. CDR1 LGHNA and CDR2 YNFKEQ come from the germline V gene. With 3 bases clipped from V and 8 bases from J, the junction kept 6 bases outside the gene matches. The CDR3 length is 14 residues. The CDR3 nucleotides are TGTGCCAGCAGCCATTGGGACAGGGGACTCGAAGCTTTCTTT. Residues: CASSHWDRGLEAFF.

This chain joins TRBV5-1 and TRBJ2-1; 9 nucleotides align to TRBD2. The CDR3 spans 16 residues. Looked up from germline, CDR1 is SGHRS and CDR2 is YFSETQ. Trimming at V came to 5 bases and at J to 5 bases, leaving 11 bases not matched to a gene. In DNA form, the CDR3 reads TGCGCCAGCAGGCCAACCTTAGCGGGAGTGAACAATGAGCAGTTCTTC. It is translated as CASRPTLAGVNNEQFF.

The CDR3 DNA reads TGTGCCAGCAGGGGCGACAGGTTGAACACTGAAGCTTTCTTT. Translated: CASRGDRLNTEAFF. The chain combines TRBV6-5 with TRBJ1-1, with a possible D match to TRBD1 (6 bases). The V end was cut by 6 bases, the J end by 0 bases, with 11 bases between. CDR1 MNHEY and CDR2 SVGAGI come from the germline V gene. There are 14 residues in the CDR3.

The rearrangement joins TRBV12-3 or TRBV12-4 to TRBJ2-3; a weak D match, TRBD2 (5 bases). CDR3 length: 14 amino acids. V was cut by 4 bases and J by 3 bases, with 11 bases left in between. CDR3 loop: CASSYDGGTDTQYF. The CDR3 DNA follows: TGTGCCAGCAGTTACGATGGCGGGACAGATACGCAGTATTTT.

V is TRBV15 and J is TRBJ1-2; possibly TRBD1 for D (5 bases). Germline CDR1 LNHNV, CDR2 YYDKDF (reference sequence). The CDR3 runs to 15 residues. Trimming pared 0 bases from V and 6 bases from J, leaving 14 bases between. CDR3 bases: TGTGCCACCAGCAGAGAGGCTTCAGGGTCCCATGGCTACACCTTC. Amino acid sequence: CATSREASGSHGYTF.

Remarks on this clonotype: At one end, the junction sequence differs from germline, possibly due to a read error. V gene TRBV7-3 combines with J gene TRBJ2-6; D is unresolved. This CDR3 contains 15 residues. Germline V gives CDR1 SGHTA, CDR2 FQGTGA. Written as DNA, the CDR3 is TGTGCCAGCAGCACTGGTGGGTCTGGGACCAACGTCCTGACTTTC. Residues: CASSTGGSGTNVLTF.

The genes are TRBV7-6 and TRBJ2-5; D is unresolved. Gene TRBJ2-1 matches the end of the DNA better, so the J call may be wrong. CDR3 length: 14 residues. Germline-derived CDR1 and CDR2 are SGHVS and FNYEAQ. The CDR3 DNA reads TGTGCCAGCAGCCCCAGACTCGACGGCGGCCAGCAGTTCTTC. It translates to CASSPRLDGGQQFF.

This clonotype was observed a few times. CDR3 protein: CASSWQFGGLSYNEQFF. The DNA for the CDR3 is TGTGCCAGCAGTTGGCAGTTCGGGGGCCTCTCCTACAATGAGCAGTTCTTC. The rearrangement joins TRBV6-2 or TRBV6-3 to TRBJ2-1; D may match TRBD1 or TRBD2 (6 bases each). From germline, CDR1 is MNHEY and CDR2 SVGEGT. V was trimmed by 4 bases and J by 0 bases, leaving 16 bases between them. CDR3 length equals 17 residues.

This clonotype was counted between two and nine times. The genes are TRBV2 and TRBJ2-1; 9 positions agree with TRBD1. The length of the CDR3 is 15 residues. The V segment lost 6 bases and the J segment 6 bases; nucleotides outside the gene matches: 9. Germline V gene sequence: CDR1 SNHLY, CDR2 FYNNEI. The CDR3, as DNA: TGTGCCAGCAGGGGCCGGGACAGGGCAGTCAATGAGCAGTTCTTC. This sequence encodes CASRGRDRAVNEQFF.

The CDR3 reads CASSFVARAGYEQYF. The CDR3 nucleotides are TGTGCCAGCAGTTTTGTAGCCCGCGCGGGGTACGAGCAGTACTTC. This rearrangement joins TRBV28 to TRBJ2-7, with a possible D match to TRBD2 (6 bases). V was clipped by 3 bases and J by 4 bases, with 16 bases between them. From germline, CDR1 is MDHEN and CDR2 SYDVKM. The CDR3 extends over 15 amino acids.